These 27 T cell receptor beta chains share one sample of origin, sequenced in a study of Ad26.COV2.S vaccination and SARS-CoV-2 variants (dated by TCRdb to about 2021). Per the publication, the treatment or condition label means: 15 to 20 received Ad26.COV2.S at low or high dose, single or two shots; about five received placebo; per-sample allocation not given. Repertoires of vaccine and placebo recipients were sequenced from samples taken on day 63 after the first injection. The library was generated by the immunoSEQ multiplex PCR assay. Sourced from immuneACCESS, this table was stored by TCRdb with only in-frame sequences that have V and J called. A share of the clones is absent; for the studies checked, an unresolved V gene accounts for under half, and the remainder has no known explanation. For this sample the table gives more than 250,000 clones, of which approximately 89% were detected only once. Around 3% of the sample is held by the ten biggest clonotypes.

Sequencing was performed on peripheral blood, taken in a trial of Ad26.COV2.S vaccine versus placebo. Source of these receptors: a person between 18 and 59 years old who received the Ad26.COV2.S COVID-19 vaccine or a placebo.

The chain has TRBV7-2 and TRBJ2-3; 11 bases are shared with TRBD2. CDR1 and CDR2 from the germline V gene are SGHTA and FQGNSA. The CDR3 has 15 residues. Trimming cost V 5 bases and J 4 bases; bases outside gene matches: 5. CDR3 sequence reads: CASSPGLAGSDTQYF. The CDR3 DNA reads as TGTGCCAGCAGCCCCGGACTAGCGGGTTCAGATACGCAGTATTTT.

The chain carries TRBV7-8 and TRBJ2-1; 7 nucleotides match TRBD2. The junction had 4 bases not matched to a gene; V was cut back by 0 bases and J by 8 bases. The CDR3 sequence is 14 residues long. In germline, CDR1 is SGHVS, CDR2 FQNEAQ. The CDR3 DNA follows: TGTGCCAGCAGCTTAGCGGGAGGGTTGTATGAGCAGTTCTTC. This translates into CASSLAGGLYEQFF.

The rearrangement joins TRBV5-5 to TRBJ1-2; no reliable D call. Germline V gene sequence: CDR1 SGHKS, CDR2 YYEKEE (reference sequence). The CDR3 has 14 residues. V was clipped by 2 bases and J by 8 bases, with 16 bases between them. The CDR3 DNA reads as TGTGCCAGCAGCTTCGGTGAGATACGTGGCGGCTACACCTTC. Residues: CASSFGEIRGGYTF.

The chain links TRBV7-6 to TRBJ2-1; perhaps TRBD2 as D (5 bases). The CDR3 has 16 amino acids. V was clipped by 5 bases and J by 0 bases, with 14 bases between them. In germline, CDR1 is SGHVS, CDR2 FNYEAQ. The CDR3 coding sequence is TGTGCCAGCAGCCTCTTCGGAGGAAGCTCCTACAATGAGCAGTTCTTC. Its translation: CASSLFGGSSYNEQFF.

J is TRBJ2-1 and V is TRBV30; D is possibly TRBD2 (6 bases). Germline V gives CDR1 GTSNPN, CDR2 SVGIG (reference sequence). The CDR3 totals 16 residues. V lost 1 base and J 0 bases, leaving 13 bases between the germline ends. CDR3 loop: CAWSEGGASSYNEQFF. The CDR3 DNA reads TGTGCCTGGAGTGAGGGCGGGGCGAGCTCCTACAATGAGCAGTTCTTC.

The chain carries TRBV7-9 and TRBJ2-2, with TRBD2 matching over 9 bases. Germline values: CDR1 SEHNR, CDR2 FQNEAQ (reference sequence). The CDR3 consists of 17 residues. Losses at the gene ends were 3 bases for V and 5 bases for J; bases not matched to a gene: 10. The CDR3 coding sequence is TGTGCCAGCAGCTTCCTCATAGCGGGGGTCCTAACCGGGGAGCTGTTTTTT. Translation gives CASSFLIAGVLTGELFF.

The chain has TRBV15 and TRBJ1-6; no clear D. The length of the CDR3 is 15 residues. Germline V gene lookup returns CDR1 LNHNV and CDR2 YYDKDF (reference sequence). The V and J ends lost 6 bases and 2 bases respectively, with 11 bases between them. Here the CDR3 reads CATRVRQPYNSPLHF. In DNA, the CDR3 is TGTGCCACCAGAGTTCGTCAGCCCTATAATTCACCCCTCCACTTT. Together with reference TRBV15 and TRBJ1-6, the CDR3 gives the full variable domain: DAMVIQNPRYQVTQFGKPVTLSCSQTLNHNVMYWYQQKSSQAPKLLFHYYDKDFNNEADTPDNFQSRRPNTSFCFLDIRSPGLGDTAMYLCATRVRQPYNSPLHFGNGTRLTVT.

The chain recombines TRBV20-1 with TRBJ2-3; 14 positions match TRBD2. CDR1 is DFQATT, CDR2 SNEGSKA, per germline (reference sequence). With 3 bases clipped from V and 1 base from J, the junction kept 6 bases outside the gene matches. This CDR3 region has 17 residues. The CDR3 here is CSASPGTSGSGTDTQYF. CDR3 coding DNA: TGCAGTGCTAGTCCCGGGACTAGCGGGAGTGGCACAGATACGCAGTATTTT.

V is TRBV19 and J is TRBJ1-2, with 9 positions matching TRBD1. The CDR3 sequence is 13 residues long. From germline, CDR1 is LNHDA and CDR2 SQIVND (reference sequence). The ends lost 9 bases at V and 5 bases at J; junction bases unmatched: 7. The CDR3 DNA is TGTGCCAGCGGACAGGGGCTAGCTTATGGCTACACCTTC. Its protein is CASGQGLAYGYTF.

Points on this clone: The same CDR3 also results from other DNA sequences found in this sample. The chain couples TRBV5-1 to TRBJ1-4, with TRBD1 identical over 8 bases. The junction had 1 base not matched to a gene; V was cut back by 2 bases and J by 4 bases. CDR1 and CDR2 (germline): SGHRS, YFSETQ. This CDR3 spans 14 amino acids. This CDR3 reads CASSLGQGNEKLFF. CDR3 DNA sequence: TGCGCCAGCAGCTTAGGACAGGGTAATGAAAAACTGTTTTTT. Full variable domain (remainder filled in from reference TRBV5-1 and TRBJ1-4): KAGVTQTPRYLIKTRGQQVTLSCSPISGHRSVSWYQQTPGQGLQFLFEYFSETQRNKGNFPGRFSGRQFSNSRSEMNVSTLELGDSALYLCASSLGQGNEKLFFGSGTQLSVL.

The chain uses TRBV18 and TRBJ2-7, with D possibly TRBD2 on 5 matching bases. This CDR3 spans 12 amino acids. With 6 bases removed from V and 7 bases from J, the gap between germline ends came to 13 bases. Germline V lookup: CDR1 KGHSH, CDR2 LQKENI. CDR3 protein: CASSRRSGEQYF. The CDR3 DNA is TGTGCCAGCTCCCGCCGTTCGGGGGAGCAGTACTTC.

With regard to this clone: This specimen includes other DNA sequences encoding the same CDR3. The rearrangement joins TRBV13 to TRBJ1-1; no clear D. This CDR3 comprises 12 residues. In germline, CDR1 is PRHDT, CDR2 FYEKMQ (reference sequence). Trimming pared 1 base from V and 4 bases from J, leaving 4 bases between. CDR3 bases: TGTGCCAGCAGCTTAGAAGGCACTGAAGCTTTCTTT. It encodes CASSLEGTEAFF.

The rearrangement uses TRBV5-1 and TRBJ2-1; 13 bases align to TRBD2. V gave up 5 bases and J gave up 2 bases; unmatched junction bases: 10. The CDR3 runs 18 residues. Germline CDR1 reads SGHRS; CDR2 reads YFSETQ. The CDR3 here is CASSYRLAGGSTYNEQFF. For the CDR3, the DNA is TGCGCCAGCAGTTATAGACTAGCGGGAGGCAGCACCTACAATGAGCAGTTCTTC.

This clone was picked up one time. This chain uses TRBV5-4 with TRBJ2-2; TRBD1 agrees at 9 bases. Germline assignment: CDR1 SGHNT and CDR2 YYREEE (reference sequence). Trimming cost V 3 bases and J 7 bases; bases outside gene matches: 7. The length of the CDR3 is 15 residues. The CDR3 DNA is TGTGCCAGCAGCTGGGGACAGGGAGGGTTCGGGGAGCTGTTTTTT. Translation gives CASSWGQGGFGELFF.

The rearrangement uses TRBV7-3 and TRBJ1-5; D might be TRBD1 (6 bases). V was clipped by 10 bases and J by 6 bases, with 13 bases between them. Germline CDR1 is SGHTA and CDR2 is FQGTGA. The CDR3 is made up of 12 amino acids. CDR3 region: CATYRDCQPQHF. The CDR3 DNA sequence: TGTGCCACCTACAGGGATTGTCAGCCCCAGCATTTT.

The V and J genes are TRBV30 and TRBJ1-4; TRBD1 matches at 7 bases. V lost 5 bases and J lost 4; bases outside the gene matches: 10. CDR1 and CDR2 (germline): GTSNPN, SVGIG (reference sequence). The length of the CDR3 is 15 residues. CDR3 DNA sequence: TGTGCCTGGGGGGAAATACAGGGGATTAATGAAAAACTGTTTTTT. Its protein product is CAWGEIQGINEKLFF.

The chain employs TRBV5-4 and TRBJ2-7; 8 bases are shared with TRBD2. The CDR3 sequence is 16 residues long. After removal of 2 bases from V and 4 bases from J, the junction contained 11 bases not matched to a gene. The V gene's germline CDR1 is SGHNT and CDR2 YYREEE (reference sequence). The CDR3 DNA follows: TGTGCCAGCAGCTTTGCGGGGGGCGGAAGACTGTACGAGCAGTACTTC. As protein: CASSFAGGGRLYEQYF.

This rearrangement joins TRBV19 to TRBJ2-5; the D gene is possibly TRBD2 (7 bases). There are 17 residues in the CDR3. CDR1 LNHDA and CDR2 SQIVND come from the germline V gene (reference sequence). V shed 1 base and J shed 1 base, with 16 bases lying between them. The CDR3 sequence: CASSIVGGLRGQETQYF. DNA for the CDR3: TGTGCCAGTAGTATAGTGGGGGGGCTCAGGGGCCAAGAGACCCAGTACTTC.

The chain links TRBV7-9 to TRBJ1-4; 7 bases fit TRBD1. The CDR3 sequence is 15 residues long. Trimming cost V 1 base and J 7 bases; bases outside gene matches: 6. Germline assignment: CDR1 SEHNR and CDR2 FQNEAQ (reference sequence). CDR3 residues: CASSLGAGGTEKLFF. CDR3 nucleotides: TGTGCCAGCAGCTTAGGGGCAGGGGGTACTGAAAAACTGTTTTTT.

The genes are TRBV30 and TRBJ1-2; D is possibly TRBD1 (5 bases). The ends were cut back, 0 bases at V and 8 bases at J, with 25 bases in the middle. This CDR3 is 17 amino acids long. Germline V lookup: CDR1 GTSNPN, CDR2 SVGIG (reference sequence). CDR3 DNA sequence: TGTGCCTGGAGTGTACTGAATTTAGGGCAGGGCATCGGGGGCTACACCTTC. Its translation: CAWSVLNLGQGIGGYTF.

About this clone itself: Other nucleotide sequences from this sample produce the same CDR3. The CDR3 DNA follows: TGCGCCAGCAGCCAACAAGTCGGTAATGAAAAACTGTTTTTT. Translating it yields CASSQQVGNEKLFF. The rearrangement uses TRBV4-1 and TRBJ1-4; no clear D. CDR1 is MGHRA, CDR2 YSYEKL, per germline. The CDR3 has 14 residues. Trimming cost V 2 bases and J 4 bases, with 8 bases left between them.

In regard to this clone: One end of the junction does not line up with germline, which may come from a read error. The V gene is TRBV29-1, the J gene TRBJ1-1; 10 nucleotides align to TRBD1. Germline V CDR1 and CDR2: SQVTM, ANQGSEA. This CDR3 comprises 13 residues. The CDR3 protein is CSVEDWTGGSLLF. The CDR3 coding sequence is TGCAGCGTTGAAGATTGGACAGGGGGGTCGCTTCTCTTT. Full variable domain (outside the CDR3, taken from reference TRBV29-1 and TRBJ1-1): SAVISQKPSRDICQRGTSLTIQCQVDSQVTMMFWYRQQPGQSLTLIATANQGSEATYESGFVIDKFPISRPNLTFSTLTVSNMSPEDSSIYLCSVEDWTGGSLLFGQGTRLTVV.

The CDR3 protein is CASSLLGKLADIYEQYF. The CDR3 nucleotides read TGTGCCAGCAGTTTATTGGGAAAACTAGCGGATATCTACGAGCAGTACTTC. The rearrangement links TRBV28 to TRBJ2-7, with 8 nucleotides matching TRBD2. Looked up from germline, CDR1 is MDHEN and CDR2 is SYDVKM. The CDR3 sequence is 17 residues long. V shed 1 base, J shed 3 bases, and the junction held 11 bases outside the gene matches. Full variable domain (outside the CDR3, taken from reference TRBV28 and TRBJ2-7): DVKVTQSSRYLVKRTGEKVFLECVQDMDHENMFWYRQDPGLGLRLIYFSYDVKMKEKGDIPEGYSVSREKKERFSLILESASTNQTSMYLCASSLLGKLADIYEQYFGPGTRLTVT.

This clone has only a few counts. Other DNA sequences in the sample encode the same CDR3. The chain combines TRBV11-1 with TRBJ2-7; D call uncertain. The CDR3 spans 14 residues. V lost 1 base, J lost 2 bases, and 9 bases lay in between. Germline assignment: CDR1 SGHAT and CDR2 FQDESV (reference sequence). CDR3 protein: CASSLVAGTYEQYF. DNA for the CDR3: TGTGCCAGCAGCTTAGTTGCCGGAACCTACGAGCAGTACTTC.

The V call is TRBV30, the J call TRBJ2-2; 11 bases map to TRBD2. With 3 bases clipped from V and 6 bases from J, the junction kept 12 bases outside the gene matches. Germline values: CDR1 GTSNPN, CDR2 SVGIG (reference sequence). The CDR3 loop spans 17 amino acids. CDR3 coding DNA: TGTGCCTGGAGCCGGAGGTGGGGACTAGCGGTGCCCGGGGAGCTGTTTTTT. Translating it yields CAWSRRWGLAVPGELFF.

This clone was detected a few times. The chain combines TRBV28 with TRBJ1-3, with 7 bases fitting TRBD1. The CDR3 runs to 14 residues. Germline V lookup: CDR1 MDHEN, CDR2 SYDVKM. Losses at the gene ends were 3 bases for V and 4 bases for J; bases not matched to a gene: 3. The CDR3: CASSFPGGGNTIYF. DNA of the CDR3: TGTGCCAGCAGTTTCCCAGGGGGAGGAAACACCATATATTTT.

This clone has only one observation. The chain links TRBV6-5 to TRBJ1-6; D is perhaps TRBD1 (5 bases). This CDR3 comprises 15 residues. Deletions cut 4 bases from V and 4 bases from J, with 11 bases between. CDR1 and CDR2 (germline): MNHEY, SVGAGI. CDR3 nucleotides: TGTGCCAGCAGTTTCGGGGACGGGTATAATTCACCCCTCCACTTT. This translates into CASSFGDGYNSPLHF.